Below, 12 T cell receptor beta chains from the same sample are listed, as sequenced in a study of monozygotic twins with inflammatory bowel disease. TCRdb re-called the 5' RACE reads and shows each CDR3 protein once, DNA omitted. The sample yields around 97,000 distinct CDR3 sequences, of which the top ten take up around 1.9%. Specimen: blood. The receptors come from a human donor with ulcerative colitis or Crohn's disease, or a healthy co-twin of an affected twin (not recorded which).

This clonotype is labeled medium-sized (0.01 to 0.1%) based on frequency. The chain carries TRBV19 and TRBJ2-1; TCRdb names TRBD2, which stays unverified in the absence of DNA. Germline CDR1 and CDR2: LNHDA and SQIVND (reference sequence). The CDR3 sequence is 15 residues long. Here the CDR3 reads CASSELGSRHNEQFF.

The chain has TRBV12-3 or TRBV12-4 and TRBJ1-5. This CDR3 contains 13 residues. The CDR3: CASSSGAGQPQHF.

The V and J genes are TRBV19 and TRBJ2-3; TCRdb indicates TRBD2, and absent DNA this call remains unverified. This CDR3 contains 15 residues. Germline lookup yields CDR1 LNHDA and CDR2 SQIVND (reference sequence). The CDR3 sequence is CASSIAPGLGDTQYF.

The J gene is TRBJ1-2, the V gene TRBV21-1; with no DNA, the TCRdb D assignment of TRBD1 cannot be verified. TRBV21-1 is noted as a pseudogene. The CDR3 runs 16 residues. CDR3 loop: CASSSILPGRSNGYTF.

The chain employs TRBV28 and TRBJ2-7; no DNA is available, so the TRBD2 call from TCRdb remains unchecked. The V gene's germline CDR1 is MDHEN and CDR2 SYDVKM. This CDR3 comprises 11 residues. The CDR3 sequence is CASSSSGRPLF.

The chain recombines TRBV29-1 with TRBJ2-1; TCRdb lists TRBD1, though no DNA is available to test this call. The germline V gene encodes CDR1 SQVTM and CDR2 ANQGSEA. The CDR3 is made up of 14 amino acids. The CDR3 sequence: CSVERQGAYNEQFF.

The genes are TRBV25-1 and TRBJ2-2; TCRdb calls TRBD2, which cannot be checked without DNA. The CDR3 has 17 amino acids. Germline CDR1 MGHDK, CDR2 SYGVNS. This CDR3 is CASSEYLSTSGSGELFF.

The chain uses TRBV6-5 and TRBJ1-2; no DNA is available, so the TRBD1 call from TCRdb remains unchecked. The CDR3 contains 13 residues. Germline V CDR1 and CDR2: MNHEY, SVGAGI. The CDR3 reads CASSTGGYYGYTF.

V usage is TRBV9 and J usage is TRBJ2-7; no DNA is available, so the TRBD2 call from TCRdb remains unchecked. Germline CDR1 is SGDLS and CDR2 is YYNGEE. The CDR3 is 14 residues long. Here the CDR3 reads CASSVSSGPYEQYF.

This chain joins TRBV18 and TRBJ1-5; lacking DNA, the TRBD1 call made by TCRdb goes unchecked. Looked up from germline, CDR1 is KGHSH and CDR2 is LQKENI. The CDR3 is 14 amino acids. CDR3: CASSQGAGNQPQHF.

The rearrangement uses TRBV20-1 and TRBJ2-2; TCRdb's D call of TRBD2 is untestable without DNA. The CDR3 runs 15 residues. The V gene's germline CDR1 is DFQATT and CDR2 SNEGSKA (reference sequence). The CDR3 region is CSARDPRESTGELFF.

The rearrangement uses TRBV7-9 and TRBJ2-7. CDR1 is SEHNR, CDR2 FQNEAQ, per germline (reference sequence). The CDR3 length is 12 residues. CDR3: CASSLGSNEQYF.